The rows below give T cell receptor beta chains drawn from one sample of a study of OX40 agonist ivuxolimab in advanced cancers. Some clones are missing from TCRdb's copy, which holds only in-frame ones; the method was immunoSEQ multiplex PCR. The sample gives 60,000 to 70,000 clones, roughly 87% of which show up once; around 12% is in the top ten. The input for sequencing was CD4+ or CD8+ T cells sorted from blood, taken in a trial of the OX40 agonist ivuxolimab. Receptor source: an adult with an advanced solid tumor such as melanoma, head and neck, liver or kidney cancer. The CDR3 runs from the conserved cysteine through the conserved F or W. A D gene is named only where the DNA matches it firmly. Not every row has a clone size; where given, it reads once, few, many or a size class.

j_gene | abundance | v_gene | d_gene | CDR3aa | CDR3nt
TRBJ1-2 | NA | TRBV2 | NA | CASSELRGADGYTF | TGTGCCAGCAGTGAACTCCGGGGGGCAGACGGCTACACCTTC
TRBJ2-3 | NA | TRBV7-9 | NA | CASSLGTDTQYF | TGTGCCAGCAGCTTAGGCACAGATACGCAGTATTTT
TRBJ1-2 | NA | TRBV10-2 | TRBD1 | CASSEMGQGDYTF | TGCGCCAGCAGTGAGATGGGACAGGGGGACTACACCTTC
TRBJ2-2 | NA | TRBV10-3 | NA | CAISEVTGELFF | TGTGCCATCAGTGAGGTAACCGGGGAGCTGTTTTTT
TRBJ1-3 | NA | TRBV30 | NA | CAWSVVTGRSSGNTIYF | TGTGCCTGGAGTGTAGTGACAGGTCGGTCGTCCGGAAACACCATATATTTT
TRBJ2-3 | NA | TRBV10-3 | NA | CAISENAAPRLSTDTQYF | TGTGCCATCAGTGAGAACGCGGCTCCGCGGTTAAGCACAGATACGCAGTATTTT
TRBJ1-1 | NA | TRBV29-1 | TRBD1 | CSVEDGTTGSTEAFF | TGCAGCGTTGAAGATGGGACGACAGGGTCCACTGAAGCTTTCTTT
TRBJ2-7 | NA | TRBV19 | NA | CASTPGPHPYEQYF | TGTGCCAGTACCCCGGGCCCCCACCCTTACGAGCAGTACTTC
TRBJ2-7 | NA | TRBV11-1 | NA | CASSTRYRGSYEQYF | TGTGCCAGCAGCACCAGATATAGGGGCTCCTACGAGCAGTACTTC
TRBJ1-2 | few | TRBV30 | NA | CAWSVVPVVYGYTF | TGTGCCTGGAGTGTAGTTCCAGTAGTCTATGGCTACACCTTC
TRBJ2-1 | NA | TRBV15 | NA | CATSVRGFYEQFF | TGTGCCACCAGCGTACGGGGTTTCTATGAGCAGTTCTTC
TRBJ2-7 | NA | TRBV7-3 | TRBD2 | CASTSGHSYEQYF | TGTGCCAGCACTAGCGGTCATAGCTACGAGCAGTACTTC
TRBJ2-7 | once | TRBV18 | NA | CASSPPDTPGLYF | TGTGCCAGCTCACCACCGGACACCCCGGGGCTGTACTTC
TRBJ2-7 | NA | TRBV28 | NA | CASSSRPQGLNEQYF | TGTGCCAGCAGTTCCCGCCCGCAGGGATTAAACGAGCAGTACTTC
TRBJ2-3 | NA | TRBV4-1 | NA | CASSQGLGSTDTQYF | TGCGCCAGCAGCCAAGGACTGGGAAGCACAGATACGCAGTATTTT
TRBJ2-7 | NA | TRBV6-5 | TRBD2 | CASTSFPGGSGEQYF | TGTGCCAGCACCTCTTTCCCGGGGGGTTCGGGCGAGCAGTACTTC
TRBJ1-6 | NA | TRBV7-9 | NA | CASSLVAGADNSPLHF | TGTGCCAGCAGCTTAGTAGCAGGGGCAGATAATTCACCCCTCCACTTT
TRBJ2-7 | NA | TRBV27 | NA | CASSLSGSSYEQYF | TGTGCCAGCAGTTTATCGGGCAGCTCCTACGAGCAGTACTTC
TRBJ2-1 | NA | TRBV28 | NA | CARPGTAYNEQFF | TGTGCCAGACCCGGGACGGCCTACAATGAGCAGTTCTTC
TRBJ2-7 | NA | TRBV11-2 | TRBD2 | CASSTSGGLKHYEQYF | TGTGCCAGCAGCACTAGCGGGGGGCTAAAACACTACGAGCAGTACTTC
TRBJ1-4 | NA | TRBV15 | NA | CATSQTENGEKLFF | TGTGCCACCAGCCAGACCGAGAATGGGGAAAAACTGTTTTTT
TRBJ2-1 | NA | TRBV27 | NA | CASSFMGDNEQFF | TGTGCCAGCAGCTTTATGGGGGACAATGAGCAGTTCTTC
TRBJ2-1 | NA | TRBV10-2 | NA | CASLHPGVDEQFF | TGCGCCAGCCTGCACCCGGGAGTTGATGAGCAGTTCTTC
TRBJ1-5 | NA | TRBV7-9 | NA | CASSSSSGARQPQHF | TGTGCCAGCAGCAGCAGCTCAGGTGCGCGCCAGCCCCAGCATTTT
TRBJ2-1 | NA | TRBV4-1 | NA | CASSQETEQFF | TGCGCCAGCAGCCAAGAGACTGAGCAGTTCTTC
TRBJ1-1 | few | TRBV29-1 | NA | CSLRTSNTEAFF | TGCAGCCTCCGGACCTCGAACACTGAAGCTTTCTTT
TRBJ2-3 | NA | TRBV9 | NA | CASSAGISSTDTQYF | TGTGCCAGCAGCGCTGGTATTTCTAGCACAGATACGCAGTATTTT
TRBJ1-4 | NA | TRBV2 | NA | CASGKQGGNEKLFF | TGTGCCAGCGGAAAACAGGGTGGTAATGAAAAACTGTTTTTT
TRBJ2-1 | once | TRBV14 | NA | CASSQDWQGSYNEQFF | TGTGCCAGCAGCCAAGACTGGCAGGGTTCGTACAATGAGCAGTTCTTC
TRBJ1-2 | once | TRBV5-6 | NA | CASSLSNDNYGYTF | TGTGCCAGCAGCTTGTCTAACGACAACTATGGCTACACCTTC
TRBJ2-7 | NA | TRBV30 | NA | CAWIDSYYEQYF | TGTGCCTGGATCGACAGCTACTACGAGCAGTACTTC
TRBJ1-1 | medium-sized | TRBV4-2 | NA | CASSLANTEAFF | TGTGCCAGCAGCCTAGCGAACACTGAAGCTTTCTTT
TRBJ2-7 | NA | TRBV4-1 | NA | CASSHRYGDEQYF | TGCGCCAGCAGCCATCGTTATGGGGACGAGCAGTACTTC
TRBJ2-5 | NA | TRBV7-9 | NA | CASSLLTEETQYF | TGTGCCAGCAGCTTGTTAACTGAAGAGACCCAGTACTTC
TRBJ1-2 | NA | TRBV29-1 | NA | CSEGSDYGYTF | TGCAGCGAGGGAAGTGACTATGGCTACACCTTC
TRBJ2-1 | NA | TRBV9 | TRBD2 | CASSPIAGAYNEQFF | TGTGCCAGCAGCCCAATTGCGGGGGCCTACAATGAGCAGTTCTTC
TRBJ1-1 | few | TRBV14 | NA | CASSQEWWNTEAFF | TGTGCCAGCAGCCAAGAATGGTGGAACACTGAAGCTTTCTTT
TRBJ2-5 | few | TRBV7-8 | TRBD2 | CASSPTGTSGETQYF | TGTGCCAGCAGCCCGACCGGGACTAGCGGAGAGACCCAGTACTTC
TRBJ1-1 | NA | TRBV10-1 | NA | CASSESGSEAFF | TGCGCCAGCAGTGAGTCGGGCTCGGAAGCTTTCTTT
TRBJ2-1 | few | TRBV7-9 | TRBD2 | CASSPTGTSGNEQFF | TGTGCCAGCAGCCCCACCGGGACTAGCGGCAATGAGCAGTTCTTC
TRBJ2-7 | NA | TRBV9 | NA | CASSGGISAGHEQYF | TGTGCCAGCAGCGGCGGCATTTCGGCAGGCCACGAGCAGTACTTC
TRBJ2-5 | NA | TRBV5-1 | NA | CASSSATDKIQETQYF | TGCGCCAGCAGCTCTGCGACAGACAAAATCCAAGAGACCCAGTACTTC
TRBJ1-1 | NA | TRBV27 | NA | CASSWGNLNTEAFF | TGTGCCAGCAGTTGGGGGAACCTGAACACTGAAGCTTTCTTT
TRBJ1-3 | NA | TRBV2 | NA | CASSEPREGLRNTIYF | TGTGCCAGCAGTGAACCCCGGGAGGGTTTGAGAAACACCATATATTTT
TRBJ1-2 | NA | TRBV6-1 | NA | CASSGELGGTGYGYTF | TGTGCCAGCAGTGGCGAGTTGGGAGGCACGGGCTATGGCTACACCTTC
TRBJ2-5 | NA | TRBV6-5 | NA | CASSMVGEETQYF | TGTGCCAGCAGTATGGTGGGGGAAGAGACCCAGTACTTC
TRBJ1-1 | once | TRBV27 | TRBD1 | CASSLYGTGSEAFF | TGTGCCAGCAGTTTATATGGGACAGGGTCTGAAGCTTTCTTT
TRBJ2-3 | NA | TRBV28 | NA | CASSFSGQPTDTQYF | TGTGCCAGCAGTTTCTCGGGACAACCCACAGATACGCAGTATTTT
TRBJ2-3 | NA | TRBV2 | TRBD2 | CASTGLAGLLSTDTQYF | TGTGCCAGCACGGGACTAGCGGGACTGTTAAGCACAGATACGCAGTATTTT
TRBJ1-5 | once | TRBV7-6 | NA | CASSHRRGDQPQHF | TGTGCCAGCAGCCACCGACGGGGGGATCAGCCCCAGCATTTT
TRBJ2-3 | NA | TRBV27 | NA | CASSLSYGLDTQYF | TGTGCCAGCAGTTTATCGTATGGACTAGATACGCAGTATTTT
TRBJ2-6 | NA | TRBV11-2 | TRBD1 | CASSHPGQGTSGANVLTF | TGTGCCAGCAGCCACCCGGGACAGGGGACGTCTGGGGCCAACGTCCTGACTTTC
TRBJ1-1 | NA | TRBV4-2 | NA | CASTPPRRGTEAFF | TGTGCCAGCACCCCGCCCCGGAGGGGCACTGAAGCTTTCTTT
TRBJ2-7 | NA | TRBV28 | NA | CASSFTGYTYEQYF | TGTGCCAGCAGTTTTACGGGCTACACCTACGAGCAGTACTTC
TRBJ1-2 | NA | TRBV2 | NA | CASTRWEEKAHYGYTF | TGTGCCAGCACCAGGTGGGAGGAAAAGGCCCACTATGGCTACACCTTC
TRBJ2-7 | NA | TRBV19 | NA | CASSLGDAYEQYF | TGTGCCAGTAGTTTGGGGGATGCCTACGAGCAGTACTTC
TRBJ2-1 | NA | TRBV19 | TRBD1 | CASNTGQGFDNEQFF | TGTGCCAGTAATACCGGACAGGGATTCGACAATGAGCAGTTCTTC
TRBJ1-4 | NA | TRBV15 | NA | CATWSRDILGSEKLFF | TGTGCCACCTGGTCCCGGGACATCCTTGGGAGCGAAAAACTGTTTTTT
TRBJ1-1 | NA | TRBV11-2 | NA | CASSPPTPNTEAFF | TGTGCCAGCAGCCCTCCCACACCTAACACTGAAGCTTTCTTT
TRBJ2-1 | once | TRBV10-3 | NA | CAISEVGSLGNEQFF | TGTGCCATCAGTGAGGTAGGGTCTCTGGGGAATGAGCAGTTCTTC